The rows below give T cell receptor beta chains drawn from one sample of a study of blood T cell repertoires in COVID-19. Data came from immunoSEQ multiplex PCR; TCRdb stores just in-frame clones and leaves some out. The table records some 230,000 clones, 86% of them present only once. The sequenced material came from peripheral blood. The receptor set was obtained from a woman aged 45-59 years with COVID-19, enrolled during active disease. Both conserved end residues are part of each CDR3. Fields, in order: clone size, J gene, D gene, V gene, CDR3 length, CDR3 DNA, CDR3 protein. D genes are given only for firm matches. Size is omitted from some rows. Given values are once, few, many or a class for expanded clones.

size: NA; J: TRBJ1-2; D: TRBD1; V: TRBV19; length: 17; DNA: TGTGCCAGTAGCCCCGCCGGGACAGGGGAGAGGGGCTATGGCTACACCTTC; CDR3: CASSPAGTGERGYGYTF
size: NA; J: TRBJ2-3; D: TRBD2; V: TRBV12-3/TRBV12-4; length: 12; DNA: TGTGCCAGCAGTCACGAGGGACTAGCGGAGTATTTT; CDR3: CASSHEGLAEYF
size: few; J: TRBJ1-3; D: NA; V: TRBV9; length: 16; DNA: TGTGCCAGCAGCGTGGGCTGGGGAGGGGCCGGAAACACCATATATTTT; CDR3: CASSVGWGGAGNTIYF
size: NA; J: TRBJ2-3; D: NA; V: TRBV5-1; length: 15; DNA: TGCGCCAGCAGCCTACCCAGGGGAAGCACAGATACGCAGTATTTT; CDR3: CASSLPRGSTDTQYF
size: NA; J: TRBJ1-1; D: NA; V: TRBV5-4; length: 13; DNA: TGTGCCAGCAGCTTTATAATGAACACTGAAGCTTTCTTT; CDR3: CASSFIMNTEAFF
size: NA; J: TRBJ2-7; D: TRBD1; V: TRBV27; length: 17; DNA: TGTGCCAGCAGTCCACGCCGAGGGACAGGGAAGTCGAGCGAGCAGTACTTC; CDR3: CASSPRRGTGKSSEQYF
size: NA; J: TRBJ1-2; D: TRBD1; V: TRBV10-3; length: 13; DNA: TGTGCCATCAGTGAGGACAGGGGCCATGGCTACACCTTC; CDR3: CAISEDRGHGYTF
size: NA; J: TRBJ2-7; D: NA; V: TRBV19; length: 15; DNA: TGTGCCAGTAGTATAGTGGAGGGGGCGATCAACGAGCAGTACTTC; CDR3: CASSIVEGAINEQYF
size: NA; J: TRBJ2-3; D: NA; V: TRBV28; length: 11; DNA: TGTGCCAGCAGTTTCGGGGTAGGTTGGTATTTT; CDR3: CASSFGVGWYF
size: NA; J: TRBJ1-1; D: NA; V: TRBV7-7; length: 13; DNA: TGTGCCAGCAGCCCCTCAGTAAACACTGAAGCTTTCTTT; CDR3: CASSPSVNTEAFF
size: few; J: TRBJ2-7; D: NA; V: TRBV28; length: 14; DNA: TGTGCCAGCAGTTTTTGGGCAGGGCTCAACGAGCAGTACTTC; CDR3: CASSFWAGLNEQYF
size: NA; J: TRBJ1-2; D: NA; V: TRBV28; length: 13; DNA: TGTGCCAGCAGTTTATTCGAGGGTGTAGGCTACACCTTC; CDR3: CASSLFEGVGYTF
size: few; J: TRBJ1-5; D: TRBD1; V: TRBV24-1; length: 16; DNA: TGTGCCACCAGTGATTTAGGGGGGACAGGGACTCAGCCCCAGCATTTT; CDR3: CATSDLGGTGTQPQHF
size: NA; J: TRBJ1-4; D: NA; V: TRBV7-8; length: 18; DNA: TGTGCCAGCAGCAAAAAAGCCCCTCGACAGACAACTAATGAAAAACTGTTTTTT; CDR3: CASSKKAPRQTTNEKLFF
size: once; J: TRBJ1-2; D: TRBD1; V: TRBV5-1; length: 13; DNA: TGCGCCAGCAGCCCTACAGGGGACTATGGCTACACCTTC; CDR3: CASSPTGDYGYTF
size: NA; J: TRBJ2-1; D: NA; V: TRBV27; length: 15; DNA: TGTGCCAGCAGTTTAGGGAGACCGATTTTTAGGGAGCAGTTCTTC; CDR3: CASSLGRPIFREQFF
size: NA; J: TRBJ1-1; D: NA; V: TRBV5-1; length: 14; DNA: TGCGCCAGCAGCTCACAGGGCACGAACACTGAAGCTTTCTTT; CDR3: CASSSQGTNTEAFF
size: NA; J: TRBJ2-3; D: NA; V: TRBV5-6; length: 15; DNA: TGTGCCAGCAGCTTGGGGCCTAGCCCCACAGATACGCAGTATTTT; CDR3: CASSLGPSPTDTQYF
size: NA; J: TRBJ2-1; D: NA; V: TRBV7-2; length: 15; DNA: TGTGCCAGCAACGGGGGGCAAAGCTCCTACAATGAGCAGTTCTTC; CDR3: CASNGGQSSYNEQFF
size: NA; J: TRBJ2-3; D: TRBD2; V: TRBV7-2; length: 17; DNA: TGTGCCAGCAGCCCCCGGACTAGCGGGGGGGGCACAGATACGCAGTATTTT; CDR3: CASSPRTSGGGTDTQYF
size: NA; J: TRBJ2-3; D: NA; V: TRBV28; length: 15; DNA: TGTGCCAGCAGTTTAGCACAGGGCATTCCAGATACGCAGTATTTT; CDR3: CASSLAQGIPDTQYF
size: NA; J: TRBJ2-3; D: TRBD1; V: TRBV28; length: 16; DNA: TGTGCCAGCAGTATACCCAGGGGGTCTAGCACAGATACGCAGTATTTT; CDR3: CASSIPRGSSTDTQYF
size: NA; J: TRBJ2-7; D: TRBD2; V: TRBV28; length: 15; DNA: TGTGCCAGCAGTTTCGTCCAGCGGGGTGCCTACGAGCAGTACTTC; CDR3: CASSFVQRGAYEQYF
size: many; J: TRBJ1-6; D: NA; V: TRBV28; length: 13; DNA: TGTGCCAGCGTACCCCTCGGAGTCTCACCCCTCCACTTT; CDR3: CASVPLGVSPLHF
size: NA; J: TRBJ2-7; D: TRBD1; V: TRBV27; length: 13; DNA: TGTGCCAGCAGTTTTGACAGGGGGGACGAGCAGTACTTC; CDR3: CASSFDRGDEQYF
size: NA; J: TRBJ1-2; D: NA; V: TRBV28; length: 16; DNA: TGTGCCAGCAGTTCGGGGACAAAATCCTTTATCCATGGCTACACCTTC; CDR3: CASSSGTKSFIHGYTF
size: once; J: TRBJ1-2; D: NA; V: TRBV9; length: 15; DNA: TGTGCCAGCAGCGTAGGTGAACGGGGGGGCGGTGGCTACACCTTC; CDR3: CASSVGERGGGGYTF
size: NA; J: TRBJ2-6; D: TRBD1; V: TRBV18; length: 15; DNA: TGTGCCAGCTCACCTACAGGGGCTGGGGCCAACGTCCTGACTTTC; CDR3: CASSPTGAGANVLTF
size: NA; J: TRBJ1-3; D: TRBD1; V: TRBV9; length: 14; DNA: TGTGCCAGCTCGGACAGGGCCTCTGGAAACACCATATATTTT; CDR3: CASSDRASGNTIYF
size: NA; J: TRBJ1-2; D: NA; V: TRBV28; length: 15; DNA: TGTGCCAGCAGTTCCCTTGGGACATCTAACTATGGCTACACCTTC; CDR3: CASSSLGTSNYGYTF
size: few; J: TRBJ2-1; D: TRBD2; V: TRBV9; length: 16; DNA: TGTGCCAGCAGCGTAGTAGCGGGGGGGAATGGCTATGAGCAGTTCTTC; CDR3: CASSVVAGGNGYEQFF
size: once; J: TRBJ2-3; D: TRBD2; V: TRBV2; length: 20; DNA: TGTGCCAGCAGTCGACTCATTCCGGGACTAGCGGGGCAAGGCGGCAATACGCAGTATTTT; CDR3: CASSRLIPGLAGQGGNTQYF
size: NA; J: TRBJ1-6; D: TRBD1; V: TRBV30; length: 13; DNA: TGTGCCTGGCGGGGACAGTATAATTCACCCCTCCACTTT; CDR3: CAWRGQYNSPLHF
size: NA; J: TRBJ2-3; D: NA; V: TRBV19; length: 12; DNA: TGTGCCAGTAGTCAGGGTGTTGATACGCAGTATTTT; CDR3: CASSQGVDTQYF
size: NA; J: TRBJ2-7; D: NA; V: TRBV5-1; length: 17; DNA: TGCGCCAGCAGCTTTGGATCCTTACAGGACAAGTCCTACGAGCAGTACTTC; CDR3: CASSFGSLQDKSYEQYF
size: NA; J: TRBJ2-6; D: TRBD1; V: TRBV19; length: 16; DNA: TGTGCCAGTAGTATGGACAGGTTCTCTGGGGCCAACGTCCTGACTTTC; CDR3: CASSMDRFSGANVLTF
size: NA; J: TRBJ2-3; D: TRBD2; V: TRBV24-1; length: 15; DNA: TGTGCCACCAGTGAAACAGCGGGGGGATCAGATACGCAGTATTTT; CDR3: CATSETAGGSDTQYF
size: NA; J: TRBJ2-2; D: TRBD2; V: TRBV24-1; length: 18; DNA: TGTGCCACCAGTGATTGGACTAGCGGGGGTCCTAGCACCGGGGAGCTGTTTTTT; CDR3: CATSDWTSGGPSTGELFF
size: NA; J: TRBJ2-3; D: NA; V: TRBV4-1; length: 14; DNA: TGCGCCAGCAGCCAAGAAGGCGGCGCAGATACGCAGTATTTT; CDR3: CASSQEGGADTQYF
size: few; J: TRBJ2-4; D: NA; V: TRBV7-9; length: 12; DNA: TGTGCCGTCGTCAGGGGTTTCAACATTCAGTACTTC; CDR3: CAVVRGFNIQYF
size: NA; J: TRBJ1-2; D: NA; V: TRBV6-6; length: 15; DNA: TGTGCCAGCAGTTACCCCAGGACAGCTCTCTATGGCTACACCTTC; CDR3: CASSYPRTALYGYTF
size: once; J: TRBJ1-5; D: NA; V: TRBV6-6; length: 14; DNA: TGTGCCAGCAGTTACTCGACAGCCGATCAGCCCCAGCATTTT; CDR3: CASSYSTADQPQHF
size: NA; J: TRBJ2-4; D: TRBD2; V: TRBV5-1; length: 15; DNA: TGCGCCAGCAGCGGGGGACTAGCGTCCAAAAACATTCAGTACTTC; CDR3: CASSGGLASKNIQYF
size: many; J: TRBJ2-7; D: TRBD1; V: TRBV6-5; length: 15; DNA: TGTGCCAGCAGTTACTCGCGGGGACAGGGGACCGAGCAGTACTTC; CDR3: CASSYSRGQGTEQYF
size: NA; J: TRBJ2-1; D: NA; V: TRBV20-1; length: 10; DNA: TGCAGTGCCTACTACAATGAGCAGTTCTTC; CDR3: CSAYYNEQFF
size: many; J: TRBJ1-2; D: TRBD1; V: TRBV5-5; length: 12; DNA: TGTGCCAGCTACGGACAGGGTGAGGGCTACACCTTC; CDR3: CASYGQGEGYTF